This T cell receptor (beta chain) was recovered during a study of T cells in Graves' hyperthyroidism and ophthalmopathy. For the study at large: Upon initial diagnosis and before any treatment, peripheral blood was collected. Study-level results: Blood also carried most thyroid clonotypes expanded above 0.001.

This clonotype was found a few times. Its antigen remains unidentified. The CDR3 contains 16 residues. V lost 0 bases and J lost 6; bases outside the gene matches: 10. Germline values: CDR1 DFQATT, CDR2 SNEGSKA (reference sequence). What was amplified from RNA transcripts were TCR beta CDR3 regions. Researchers ran a first-round RT-PCR on the TCR CDR3 using the HTBI primer set. MiXCR, run by TCRdb on the multiplex PCR reads, gives a single entry per CDR3 protein. The repertoire consists of about 350,000 distinct CDR3 sequences, with approximately 15% occurring once and the leading ten covering about 26%.

The chain couples TRBV20-1 to TRBJ2-3, with TRBD1 identical over 9 bases. Source material: blood. This TCR came from a woman aged 30 to 39 with Graves' hyperthyroidism. The CDR3, as DNA: TGCAGTGCTAGAGATCAGGCTGGGACAGGGTTCGATACGCAGTATTTT. It codes for CSARDQAGTGFDTQYF.